The 9 T cell receptor beta chains presented below share a single source sample, sequenced in a study of blood T cell repertoires in COVID-19. Measured with immunoSEQ multiplex PCR; TCRdb has only the in-frame clones, and not every one. The repertoire holds about 180,000 clones, approximately 89% seen once, with roughly 4.2% in the top ten. The sample was peripheral blood. These receptors all come from a woman younger than 45 with acute or convalescent COVID-19.

CDR3 in DNA: TGTGCCAGCAGCCCGGGACAGGGAATTGTCGGCTATGGCTACACCTTC. Amino acids: CASSPGQGIVGYGYTF. The genes are TRBV5-5 and TRBJ1-2; TRBD1 matches 9 bases. The V and J ends lost 4 bases and 4 bases, in that order; junction bases with no gene match: 11. Looked up from germline, CDR1 is SGHKS and CDR2 is YYEKEE (reference sequence). The length of the CDR3 is 16 residues.

The chain uses TRBV7-9 and TRBJ2-2, with 8 bases matching TRBD1. The CDR3 consists of 15 residues. V trimming: 5 bases; J trimming: 5 bases; junction bases outside the gene matches: 7. Per the germline V gene, CDR1 is SEHNR and CDR2 is FQNEAQ (reference sequence). The CDR3 loop reads CASSRGTGVTGELFF. The CDR3, as DNA: TGTGCCAGCAGCAGGGGGACAGGAGTTACCGGGGAGCTGTTTTTT.

The CDR3 loop reads CASSFRGTYGYTF. CDR3 coding DNA: TGTGCCAGCAGTTTCAGGGGCACCTATGGCTACACCTTC. The rearrangement joins TRBV27 to TRBJ1-2, with D possibly matching TRBD1 (6 bases). There are 13 residues in the CDR3. Germline V CDR1 and CDR2: MNHEY, SMNVEV (reference sequence). V was shortened by 3 bases and J by 4 bases, with 9 bases between the two germline ends.

CDR3 coding DNA: TGTGCCAGCAGCTTAGCATCCGGGAAGGTAGCTGAAGCTTTCTTT. Translated: CASSLASGKVAEAFF. The rearrangement links TRBV7-9 to TRBJ1-1; D uncertain. Trimming removed 0 bases at V and 6 bases at J, with 14 bases between. Germline loops: CDR1 SEHNR, CDR2 FQNEAQ (reference sequence). CDR3 length: 15 residues. Using reference TRBV7-9 and TRBJ1-1 for the parts outside the CDR3, the full variable domain is DTGVSQNPRHKITKRGQNVTFRCDPISEHNRLYWYRQTLGQGPEFLTYFQNEAQLEKSRLLSDRFSAERPKGSFSTLEIQRTEQGDSAMYLCASSLASGKVAEAFFGQGTRLTVV.

This chain connects TRBV2 to TRBJ2-1; 7 nucleotides line up with TRBD2. Per the germline V gene, CDR1 is SNHLY and CDR2 is FYNNEI. Trimming cost V 9 bases and J 8 bases; bases outside gene matches: 10. This CDR3 is 13 amino acids long. CDR3 nucleotide sequence: TGTGCCAGTAAGCGGGAAAGATCCCATGAGCAGTTCTTC. Protein product: CASKRERSHEQFF.

J is TRBJ1-1 and V is TRBV5-6; no clear D. V was trimmed by 2 bases and J by 3 bases, leaving 17 bases between them. Germline CDR1 and CDR2: SGHDT and YYEEEE. The CDR3 is 16 residues long. The CDR3 nucleotides are TGTGCCAGCAGCTTCCGCGTCGTCCTAACCCACACTGAAGCTTTCTTT. As protein: CASSFRVVLTHTEAFF.

The chain recombines TRBV9 with TRBJ2-7, with D uncertain. The germline V gene has CDR1 SGDLS and CDR2 YYNGEE. The CDR3 runs to 14 residues. V dropped 1 base and J dropped 6 bases, with 14 bases sitting between them. CDR3 loop: CASSVLSARSEQYF. The CDR3 bases are TGTGCCAGCAGCGTACTTTCAGCCCGGAGCGAGCAGTACTTC.

The chain uses TRBV28 and TRBJ2-3; perhaps TRBD2 as D (6 bases). V lost 2 bases to trimming and J lost 1 base, with 16 bases between them. This CDR3 comprises 17 residues. Germline CDR1 is MDHEN and CDR2 is SYDVKM. As DNA, the CDR3 is TGTGCCAGCAGTTTAAGACTAGACTCCATGCGCACAGATACGCAGTATTTT. It encodes CASSLRLDSMRTDTQYF.

J is TRBJ1-3 and V is TRBV6-5; D unclear. Trimming removed 0 bases from V and 0 bases from J, with 9 bases in between. Germline V gene data show CDR1 as MNHEY and CDR2 as SVGAGI. The CDR3 spans 16 residues. The DNA for the CDR3 is TGTGCCAGCAGTTACTCGGCGGCTAACTCTGGAAACACCATATATTTT. Its translation is CASSYSAANSGNTIYF.